This T cell receptor (beta chain) was retrieved from a study of blood T cell repertoires in COVID-19. Across the study: Italy, Spain and the United States were the sources of the convalescent and acute COVID-19 samples.

In the original processing: Estimated nucleated cell counts came from reference gene primer amplification. Produced via immunoSEQ multiplex PCR; TCRdb's table is partial and in-frame only. The V and J calls and clone size come from that table; D and trimming were worked out from the DNA. The sample lists tens of thousands of clones; 70% to 90% were seen once. Notes on this clone: Other DNA sequences in this sample translate to the same CDR3.

Germline V CDR1 and CDR2: LGHNT, FRNRAP. Trimming took off 9 bases at V and 6 bases at J, with 12 bases between the two ends. The CDR3 sequence is 12 residues long. This TCR was sampled from a woman of 80 years or more with COVID-19, enrolled during active disease. The chain has TRBV12-5 and TRBJ1-5; D might be TRBD1 (6 bases). Sequencing input: peripheral blood. CDR3 nucleotides: TGTGCTAGCGGTGTAGGGGGTCAGCCCCAGCATTTT. It specifies CASGVGGQPQHF.